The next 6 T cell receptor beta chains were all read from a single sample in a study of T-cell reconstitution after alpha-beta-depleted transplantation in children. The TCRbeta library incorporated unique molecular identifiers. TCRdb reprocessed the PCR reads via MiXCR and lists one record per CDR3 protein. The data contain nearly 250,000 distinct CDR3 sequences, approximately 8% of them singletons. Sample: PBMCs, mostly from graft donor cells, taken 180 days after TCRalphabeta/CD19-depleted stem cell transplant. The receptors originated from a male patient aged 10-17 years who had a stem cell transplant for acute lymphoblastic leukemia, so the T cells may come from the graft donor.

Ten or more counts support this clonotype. For the CDR3, the DNA is TGCAGCGTTCGTGCCTACACAGATACGCAGTATTTT. This translates into CSVRAYTDTQYF. The V call is TRBV29-1, the J call TRBJ2-3, with D hard to call. This CDR3 is built from 12 residues. Trimming took 5 bases from V and 2 from J, leaving 8 bases between them. The germline gives CDR1 SQVTM, CDR2 ANQGSEA.

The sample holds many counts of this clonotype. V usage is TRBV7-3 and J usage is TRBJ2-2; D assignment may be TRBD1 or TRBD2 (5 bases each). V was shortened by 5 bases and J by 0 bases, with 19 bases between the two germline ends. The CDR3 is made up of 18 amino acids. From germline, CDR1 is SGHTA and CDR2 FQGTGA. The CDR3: CASSPGWGDYSNTGELFF. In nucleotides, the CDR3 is TGTGCCAGCAGCCCAGGGTGGGGCGACTATTCGAACACCGGGGAGCTGTTTTTT. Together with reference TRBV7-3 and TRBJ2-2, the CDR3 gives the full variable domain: GAGVSQTPSNKVTEKGKYVELRCDPISGHTALYWYRQSLGQGPEFLIYFQGTGAADDSGLPNDRFFAVRPEGSVSTLKIQRTERGDSAVYLCASSPGWGDYSNTGELFFGEGSRLTVL.

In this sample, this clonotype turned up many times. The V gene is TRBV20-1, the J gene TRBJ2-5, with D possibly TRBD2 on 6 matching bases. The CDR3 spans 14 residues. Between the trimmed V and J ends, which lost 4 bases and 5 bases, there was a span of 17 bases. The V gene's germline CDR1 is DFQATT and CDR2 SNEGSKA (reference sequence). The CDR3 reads CSANPGTLRETQYF. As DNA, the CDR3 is TGCAGTGCTAACCCCGGGACTCTCAGGGAGACCCAGTACTTC.

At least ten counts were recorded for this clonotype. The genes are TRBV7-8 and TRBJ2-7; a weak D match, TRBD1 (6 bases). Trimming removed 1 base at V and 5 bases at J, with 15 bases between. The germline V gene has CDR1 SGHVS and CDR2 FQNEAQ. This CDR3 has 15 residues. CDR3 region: CASSLVQGHVDEQYF. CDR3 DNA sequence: TGTGCCAGCAGCTTAGTCCAGGGGCATGTCGACGAGCAGTACTTC.

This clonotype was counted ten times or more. The CDR3 protein is CASSPRGWGGGPDTQYF. In DNA form, the CDR3 reads TGTGCCAGCAGCCCTCGCGGTTGGGGAGGAGGGCCAGATACGCAGTATTTT. The J gene is TRBJ2-3, the V gene TRBV13, with a weak D call TRBD2 (6 bases). Germline CDR1 and CDR2: PRHDT and FYEKMQ (reference sequence). The germline V and J ends were trimmed by 5 bases and 4 bases, with 22 bases remaining between them. This CDR3 comprises 17 residues.

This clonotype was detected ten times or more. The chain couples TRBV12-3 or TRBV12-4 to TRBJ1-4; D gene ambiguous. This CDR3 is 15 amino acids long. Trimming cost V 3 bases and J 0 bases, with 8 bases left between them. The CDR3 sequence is CASSLRRSTNEKLFF. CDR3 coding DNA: TGTGCCAGCAGTTTGCGACGATCAACTAATGAAAAACTGTTTTTT.